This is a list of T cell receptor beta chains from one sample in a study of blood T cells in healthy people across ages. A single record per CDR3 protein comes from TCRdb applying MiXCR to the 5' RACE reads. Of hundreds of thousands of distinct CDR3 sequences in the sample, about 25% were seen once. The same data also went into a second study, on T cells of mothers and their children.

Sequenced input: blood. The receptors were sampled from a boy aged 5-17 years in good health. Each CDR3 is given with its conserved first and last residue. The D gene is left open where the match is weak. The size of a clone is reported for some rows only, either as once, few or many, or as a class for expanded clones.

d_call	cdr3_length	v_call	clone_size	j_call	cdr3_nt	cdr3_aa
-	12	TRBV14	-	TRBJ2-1	TGTGCCAGCAGACGTAGCGGTGATGAGCAGTTCTTC	CASRRSGDEQFF
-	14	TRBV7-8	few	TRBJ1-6	TGTGCCAGCAGCTTAGCGGGTCAAGTTTCACCCCTCCACTTT	CASSLAGQVSPLHF
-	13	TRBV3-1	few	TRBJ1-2	TGTGCCAGCAGCCAAGCGGCCTTTGAAGGCTACACCTTC	CASSQAAFEGYTF
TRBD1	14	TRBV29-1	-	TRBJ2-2	TGCAGCGTCTACACAGGGGGATATCCCGGGGAGCTGTTTTTT	CSVYTGGYPGELFF
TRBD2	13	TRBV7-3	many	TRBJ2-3	TGTGCCAGCAGCTTAGCGGGAGCAGATACGCAGTATTTT	CASSLAGADTQYF
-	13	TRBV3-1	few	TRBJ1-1	TGTGCCAGCAGCCGGGGGCCCTACACTGAAGCTTTCTTT	CASSRGPYTEAFF
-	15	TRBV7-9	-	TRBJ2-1	TGTGCCAGCAGCTTCGGGCTAGCGAGTAACAATGAGCAGTTCTTC	CASSFGLASNNEQFF
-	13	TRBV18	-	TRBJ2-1	TGTGCCAGCTCACGATCACTCGGCCATGAGCAGTTCTTC	CASSRSLGHEQFF
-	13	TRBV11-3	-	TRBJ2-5	TGTGCCAGCAGCTTAGATATGGAAGAGACCCAGTACTTC	CASSLDMEETQYF
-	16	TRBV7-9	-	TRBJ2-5	TGTGCCAGCAGCACCTTACCCAGGCGGACACAAGAGACCCAGTACTTC	CASSTLPRRTQETQYF
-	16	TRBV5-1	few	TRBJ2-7	TGCGCCAGCAGCTCAGGCTTAGCAGGCGCATCCTACGAGCAGTACTTC	CASSSGLAGASYEQYF
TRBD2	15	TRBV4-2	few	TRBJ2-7	TGTGCCAGCATGCCCAATAGCGGGAGCTCCTACGAGCAGTACTTC	CASMPNSGSSYEQYF
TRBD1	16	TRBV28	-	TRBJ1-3	TGTGCCAGCAGTTTATACTCGGACAGGACAGGAAACACCATATATTTT	CASSLYSDRTGNTIYF
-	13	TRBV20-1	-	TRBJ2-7	TGCAGTGCTTGGGGCCAGGATCCCTACGAGCAGTACTTC	CSAWGQDPYEQYF
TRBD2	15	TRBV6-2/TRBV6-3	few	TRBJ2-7	TGTGCCAGCAGTGACCCTAGCGGGGGGTCCTACGAGCAGTACTTC	CASSDPSGGSYEQYF
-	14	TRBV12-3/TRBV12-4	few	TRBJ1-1	TGTGCCAGCAGTTTCCCTGGGCTAAACACTGAAGCTTTCTTT	CASSFPGLNTEAFF
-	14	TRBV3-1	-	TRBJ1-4	TGTGCCAGCAGCCAAGTAGCCGGGATTGAAAAACTGTTTTTT	CASSQVAGIEKLFF
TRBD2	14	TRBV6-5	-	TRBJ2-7	TGTGCCAGCAGGGACGGGACTACCAACTACGAGCAGTACTTC	CASRDGTTNYEQYF
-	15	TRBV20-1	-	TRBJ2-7	TGCAGTGCTAGAGAGGAGGGTATCCCCGTCTACGAGCAGTACTTC	CSAREEGIPVYEQYF
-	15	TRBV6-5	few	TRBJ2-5	TGTGCCAGCAGTTACTCCCCGGGAACCCAAGAGACCCAGTACTTC	CASSYSPGTQETQYF
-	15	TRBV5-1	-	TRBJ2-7	TGCGCCAGCAGCTTGTGGTACGGGGAACGCTACGAGCAGTACTTC	CASSLWYGERYEQYF
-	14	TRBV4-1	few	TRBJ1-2	TGCGCCAGCAGCCAGTTGGAGGGAACGGGTGGCTACACCTTC	CASSQLEGTGGYTF